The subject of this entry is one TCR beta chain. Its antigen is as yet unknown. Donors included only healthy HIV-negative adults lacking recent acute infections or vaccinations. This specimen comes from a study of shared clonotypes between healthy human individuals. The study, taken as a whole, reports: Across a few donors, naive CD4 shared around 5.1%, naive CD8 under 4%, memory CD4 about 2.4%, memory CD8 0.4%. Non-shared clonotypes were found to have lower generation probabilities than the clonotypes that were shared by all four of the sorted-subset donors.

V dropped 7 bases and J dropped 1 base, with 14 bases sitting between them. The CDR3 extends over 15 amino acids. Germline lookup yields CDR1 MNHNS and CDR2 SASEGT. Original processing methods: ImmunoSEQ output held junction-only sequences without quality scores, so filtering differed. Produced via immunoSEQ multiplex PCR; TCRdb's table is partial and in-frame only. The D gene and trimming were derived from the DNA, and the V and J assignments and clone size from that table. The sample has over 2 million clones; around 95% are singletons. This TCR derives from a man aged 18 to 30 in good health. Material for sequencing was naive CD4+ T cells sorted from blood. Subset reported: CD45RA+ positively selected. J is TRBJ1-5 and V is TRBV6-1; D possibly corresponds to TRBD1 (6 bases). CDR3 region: CASTLSGASNQPQHF. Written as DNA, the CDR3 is TGTGCCAGCACTCTATCGGGGGCAAGCAATCAGCCCCAGCATTTT.